This is a list of T cell receptor beta chains from one sample in a study of T cell responses to AZD1222 COVID-19 vaccine. Sequenced by immunoSEQ multiplex PCR; TCRdb stores in-frame clones only, minus some. The sample includes about 140,000 clones, roughly 92% seen only once; the top ten take approximately 1.5%. The sequencing here drew on peripheral blood, taken on day 0 of AZD1222 vaccination. These TCRs come from an adult in good health. The CDR3 runs from the conserved cysteine through the conserved F or W. Part of the rows lack a size; the others show once, few, many or a class for expanded clones.

-,11,TRBJ2-7,TRBV30,CAWGPAGEQYF
-,16,TRBJ1-4,TRBV7-9,CASSLDGIGTNEKLFF
-,14,TRBJ1-4,TRBV7-9,CASSLLSEDEKLFF
-,15,TRBJ1-2,TRBV29-1,CSVDVGTGGAGGYTF
-,16,TRBJ2-1,TRBV5-8,CASSWTRDPWGDEQFF
-,12,TRBJ1-2,TRBV5-1,CASSSNLGGYTF
-,18,TRBJ2-7,TRBV10-3,CAISESKGTSGHNYEQYF
-,13,TRBJ2-7,TRBV7-2,CASSPLAGDSYFF
-,13,TRBJ1-5,TRBV19,CASSMAGIQPQHF
-,14,TRBJ2-3,TRBV6-7,CASSYHPSTDTQYF
-,14,TRBJ2-5,TRBV5-4,CASSKGLGGETQYF
-,15,TRBJ1-1,TRBV3-1/TRBV3-2,CASSQERLHNTEAFF
-,15,TRBJ2-1,TRBV5-1,CASIGGDTFSGEQFF
-,15,TRBJ2-1,TRBV11-3,CASSPTGGLYNEQFF
-,15,TRBJ2-3,TRBV24-1,CATSVGGWGTDTQYF
once,12,TRBJ1-5,TRBV7-9,CASSLQGQPQHF
-,15,TRBJ2-7,TRBV5-1,CASRPLAGVYYEQYF
-,15,TRBJ2-1,TRBV24-1,CATSDGDREEDEQFF
-,18,TRBJ2-1,TRBV7-2,CASSSMAWTSGVPNEQFF
-,14,TRBJ1-1,TRBV14,CASSQDHGVTEAFF
-,13,TRBJ1-2,TRBV10-3,CAIRGQAAGGYTF
many,15,TRBJ2-7,TRBV3-1/TRBV3-2,CASSQDWTGSNEQYF
-,15,TRBJ1-1,TRBV5-1,CASSRVVGARTEAFF
-,16,TRBJ2-5,TRBV7-3,CASSLTGGPSGGTQYF
-,15,TRBJ1-2,TRBV6-5,CASSYREYSSGGYTF
-,15,TRBJ2-3,TRBV6-4,CASSDSGGNADTQYF
-,18,TRBJ2-1,TRBV28,CASSLPGLATLSYNEQFF
-,15,TRBJ1-6,TRBV5-5,CASSPGDVGNSPLHF
-,13,TRBJ1-1,TRBV7-3,CASSLIPTGLAFF
-,14,TRBJ1-5,TRBV18,CASSPNDGDQPQHF
-,16,TRBJ2-7,TRBV2,CASSEHDRRLSYEQYF
-,13,TRBJ1-2,TRBV5-8,CASSSVRFYGYTF
-,14,TRBJ2-7,TRBV11-2,CASTLDTISYEQYF
-,14,TRBJ1-4,TRBV7-2,CASSSKPGTGKLFF
-,18,TRBJ2-6,TRBV7-9,CASSFLAGGNSGANVLTF
once,12,TRBJ1-1,TRBV6-5,CATRDRNTEAFF
-,15,TRBJ2-2,TRBV7-3,CASSLIQGAGGELFF
once,10,TRBJ1-2,TRBV20-1,CSASRYGYTF
-,14,TRBJ2-5,TRBV3-1/TRBV3-2,CASSQGTTQETQYF
-,11,TRBJ2-2,TRBV6-5,CASRNTGELFF
-,17,TRBJ2-1,TRBV4-3,CASSQELGGVVYNEQFF
-,13,TRBJ2-7,TRBV7-3,CASSLGREYEQYF
-,12,TRBJ2-7,TRBV6-5,CASRPTVYEQYF
-,20,TRBJ2-2,TRBV20-1,CSASMNPAASLAGMTGELFF
-,14,TRBJ1-1,TRBV28,CASTIPGQATTAFF
-,13,TRBJ1-2,TRBV5-4,CASSFDRSYGYTF
-,14,TRBJ1-1,TRBV30,CAWRLDRVNTEAFF
-,14,TRBJ2-7,TRBV4-1,CASSLSGSKYEQYF
-,12,TRBJ2-1,TRBV28,CASTDHDNEQFF
-,18,TRBJ1-3,TRBV28,CASSLAGTGKGSGNTIYF
-,14,TRBJ1-6,TRBV30,CAWSDSFPHSPLHF
-,15,TRBJ2-3,TRBV4-3,CASSQDPGSTDTQYF
-,14,TRBJ1-4,TRBV6-5,CASRLTNLNEKLFF
-,15,TRBJ1-5,TRBV6-6,CASSYLGGGGQPQHF
-,13,TRBJ1-1,TRBV7-7,CASSLRSDTEAFF